A selection of T cell receptor beta chains follows, all from one sample in a study of T-cell reconstitution after alpha-beta-depleted transplantation in children. MiXCR, applied by TCRdb to the PCR reads, yields one record per CDR3 protein. The sample shows a few hundred thousand distinct CDR3 sequences, around 46% of them seen only once. The sample consisted of PBMCs, taken before TCRalphabeta/CD19-depleted stem cell transplant. The receptors were gathered from a girl between 2 and 10 years old with aplastic anemia, due to receive a stem cell transplant. The CDR3 runs from the conserved cysteine through the conserved F or W. Each record gives: D gene, J gene, V gene, clone size, CDR3 DNA, CDR3 protein. D genes are given only for firm matches. Clone size is shown for a subset of rows, as once, few, many or a class of expanded clone.

NA	TRBJ1-1	TRBV27	NA	TGTGCCAGCAGTTTGGACAGACTGCTGAACACTGAAGCTTTCTTT	CASSLDRLLNTEAFF
TRBD1	TRBJ2-3	TRBV12-3/TRBV12-4	few	TGTGCCAGCAGTTACAGGGGCTTAGATACGCAGTATTTT	CASSYRGLDTQYF
NA	TRBJ1-1	TRBV20-1	NA	TGCAGTGCCTTCGAGCGGGGTATTGAGGCTTTCTTT	CSAFERGIEAFF
NA	TRBJ2-3	TRBV5-5	NA	TGTGCCAGCAGCCCTTACGGCGCAGATACGCAGTATTTT	CASSPYGADTQYF
NA	TRBJ2-2	TRBV7-3	NA	TGTGCCAGCAGCCCAGTCGCCACCGGGGAGCTGTTTTTT	CASSPVATGELFF
TRBD2	TRBJ2-5	TRBV5-1	NA	TGCGCCAGCAGCTTGGTTAGCGGGATAGGATCGCAGTTTGAGACCCAGTACTTC	CASSLVSGIGSQFETQYF
TRBD2	TRBJ2-7	TRBV28	NA	TGTGCCAGCAGTGGACTAGCGCCTTCCTCCTACGAGCAGTACTTC	CASSGLAPSSYEQYF
TRBD1	TRBJ1-5	TRBV4-1	NA	TGCGCCAGCAGCCCTATTTTGGACAGGGGATCCAATCAGCCCCAGCATTTT	CASSPILDRGSNQPQHF
TRBD2	TRBJ2-7	TRBV20-1	NA	TGCAGTGCTATCTTGGCTAGCGGGTCGTACGAGCAGTACTTC	CSAILASGSYEQYF
NA	TRBJ2-7	TRBV7-2	NA	TGTGCCAGCAGCCGTCTAGGTATCGTCGAGCAGTACTTC	CASSRLGIVEQYF